What follows is one TCR beta chain and its context. Assay used: immunoSEQ multiplex PCR; TCRdb lists only in-frame clones, some missing. This sample yields about 150,000 clones, of which around 90% are seen a single time; 2.5% to 3% belongs to the top ten. Trimming removed 4 bases from V and 1 base from J, with 1 base in between. The length of the CDR3 is 11 residues. In germline, CDR1 is MNHEY, CDR2 SVGAGI. The source of the sample is a study of T cell responses to AZD1222 COVID-19 vaccine. This sequence was found in an adult in good health. Material: peripheral blood, obtained on day 0 of AZD1222 vaccination. This sequence joins TRBV6-5 and TRBJ2-5; D unresolved. The CDR3 DNA is TGTGCCAGCAGTTTCCAAGAGACCCAGTACTTC. It translates to CASSFQETQYF.